A selection of T cell receptor beta chains follows, all from one sample in a study of blood T cell repertoires in COVID-19. Repertoires were generated with immunoSEQ multiplex PCR, while TCRdb's copy carries only in-frame clones and drops some. The table shows approximately 210,000 clones, with 82% occurring only once. The sample comprised peripheral blood. The receptors come from a woman over 75 with acute or convalescent COVID-19. CDR3s include the opening cysteine and the closing phenylalanine or tryptophan. D genes are given only for firm matches. Expanded clones get a size class; other rows say once, few or many, or leave the size out.

cdr3_aa: CASSVATGERGWREDTQYF
cdr3_nt: TGTGCCAGCAGCGTAGCTACTGGGGAGAGGGGGTGGCGTGAAGATACGCAGTATTTT
cdr3_length: 19
clone_size: .
d_call: .
j_call: TRBJ2-3
v_call: TRBV9

cdr3_aa: CASSLHGGAEAFF
cdr3_nt: TGTGCCAGCAGCCTCCACGGGGGGGCTGAAGCTTTCTTT
cdr3_length: 13
clone_size: .
d_call: .
j_call: TRBJ1-1
v_call: TRBV7-2

cdr3_aa: CASSPSSNQPQHF
cdr3_nt: TGTGCCAGCAGTCCCAGTAGCAATCAGCCCCAGCATTTT
cdr3_length: 13
clone_size: once
d_call: .
j_call: TRBJ1-5
v_call: TRBV6-6

cdr3_aa: CASRLAGGLATQYF
cdr3_nt: TGTGCCAGCAGACTAGCGGGGGGGCTAGCGACCCAGTACTTC
cdr3_length: 14
clone_size: .
d_call: TRBD2
j_call: TRBJ2-5
v_call: TRBV6-5

cdr3_aa: CASSLTGGNQPQHF
cdr3_nt: TGTGCCAGCAGCTTAACAGGGGGCAATCAGCCCCAGCATTTT
cdr3_length: 14
clone_size: .
d_call: TRBD1
j_call: TRBJ1-5
v_call: TRBV11-2

cdr3_aa: CASSLDRATYGYTF
cdr3_nt: TGTGCCAGCAGTTTGGACAGGGCTACCTATGGCTACACCTTC
cdr3_length: 14
clone_size: .
d_call: TRBD1
j_call: TRBJ1-2
v_call: TRBV28

cdr3_aa: CASSEGRVLNYGYTF
cdr3_nt: TGTGCCAGCAGTGAAGGGAGGGTATTGAACTATGGCTACACCTTC
cdr3_length: 15
clone_size: .
d_call: .
j_call: TRBJ1-2
v_call: TRBV6-1

cdr3_aa: CASGTTGWSRNEQFF
cdr3_nt: TGCGCCAGCGGTACCACAGGGTGGAGTCGGAATGAGCAGTTCTTC
cdr3_length: 15
clone_size: .
d_call: .
j_call: TRBJ2-1
v_call: TRBV5-1

cdr3_aa: CASSLAGSPSAPIRTF
cdr3_nt: TGTGCCAGCAGCTTAGCAGGGAGTCCCTCTGCCCCCATAAGGACCTTC
cdr3_length: 16
clone_size: once
d_call: .
j_call: TRBJ1-2
v_call: TRBV7-2

cdr3_aa: CASTPFRGDSYEQYF
cdr3_nt: TGTGCCAGCACCCCCTTCCGGGGGGACTCCTACGAGCAGTACTTC
cdr3_length: 15
clone_size: .
d_call: TRBD2
j_call: TRBJ2-7
v_call: TRBV6-6

cdr3_aa: CASSLGGGSSGNTIYF
cdr3_nt: TGCGCCAGCAGCTTGGGTGGCGGTAGCTCTGGAAACACCATATATTTT
cdr3_length: 16
clone_size: .
d_call: .
j_call: TRBJ1-3
v_call: TRBV5-1